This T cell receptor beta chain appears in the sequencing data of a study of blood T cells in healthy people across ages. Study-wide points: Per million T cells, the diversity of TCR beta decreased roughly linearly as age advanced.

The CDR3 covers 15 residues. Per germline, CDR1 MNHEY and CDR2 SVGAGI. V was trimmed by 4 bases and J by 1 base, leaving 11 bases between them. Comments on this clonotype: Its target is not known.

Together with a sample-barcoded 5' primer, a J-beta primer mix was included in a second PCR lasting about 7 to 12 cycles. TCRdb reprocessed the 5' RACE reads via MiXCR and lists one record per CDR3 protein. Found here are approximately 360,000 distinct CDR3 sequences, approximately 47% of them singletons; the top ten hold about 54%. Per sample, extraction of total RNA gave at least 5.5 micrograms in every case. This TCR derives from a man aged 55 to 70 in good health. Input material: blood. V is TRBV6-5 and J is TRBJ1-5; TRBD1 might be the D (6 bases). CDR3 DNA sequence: TGTGCCAGCAGTTCGGGGGCAGTCAGCAATCAGCCCCAGCATTTT. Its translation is CASSSGAVSNQPQHF.